Given below is one T cell receptor beta chain in context. The target antigen is unknown. A clone one base away is much larger, so this may be a read error. J was trimmed by 13 bases and V by 2 bases; bases with no gene match: 17. The germline V gene has CDR1 DFQATT and CDR2 SNEGSKA (reference sequence). CDR3 length equals 15 residues. The sample comes from a study of blood T cells in healthy people across ages. Together with a sample-barcoded 5' primer, a J-beta primer mix was included in a second PCR lasting roughly 6 to 12 cycles. Each cDNA molecule was tagged by a template-switch adaptor that had 12 random nucleotides. MiXCR, run by TCRdb on the 5' RACE reads, gives a single entry per CDR3 protein. The table lists about 1,800,000 distinct CDR3 sequences, approximately 28% of them singletons, with about 7.7% in the top ten. Regarding the study as a whole: Per-million-T-cell TCR beta diversity fell roughly linearly with age.

The clonotype comes from a woman aged 30 to 39 in good health. The chain has TRBV20-1 and TRBJ2-4, with 7 positions matching TRBD1. Material for sequencing was blood. The CDR3 reads CSARPTTGNDNEQYF. Written as DNA, the CDR3 is TGCAGTGCTAGACCGACGACAGGGAACGACAATGAGCAGTACTTC.